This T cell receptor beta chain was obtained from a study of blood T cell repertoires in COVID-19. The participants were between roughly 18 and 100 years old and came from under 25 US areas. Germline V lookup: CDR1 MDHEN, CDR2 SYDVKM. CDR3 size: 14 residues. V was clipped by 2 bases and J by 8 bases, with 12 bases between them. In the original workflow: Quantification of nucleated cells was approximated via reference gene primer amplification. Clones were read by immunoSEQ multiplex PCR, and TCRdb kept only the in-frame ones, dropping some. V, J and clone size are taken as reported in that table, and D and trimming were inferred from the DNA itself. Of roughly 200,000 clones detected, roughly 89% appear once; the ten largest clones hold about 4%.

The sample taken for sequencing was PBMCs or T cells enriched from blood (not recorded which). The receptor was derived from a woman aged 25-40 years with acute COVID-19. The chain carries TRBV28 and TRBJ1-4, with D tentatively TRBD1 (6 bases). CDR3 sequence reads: CASSLNLGAEKLFF. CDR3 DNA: TGTGCCAGCAGTTTAAACTTGGGGGCAGAAAAACTGTTTTTT.